The text below deals with one T cell receptor beta chain. The data originate from a study of PD-L1 blockade in urothelial cancer. TCRdb's copy holds only in-frame clones and misses some; the assay was immunoSEQ multiplex PCR. The sample contains tens of thousands of clones, 82% of which appear only once. Germline V gives CDR1 MNHEY, CDR2 SMNVEV (reference sequence). This CDR3 comprises 13 residues. Trimming removed 6 bases from V and 8 bases from J, with 16 bases in between. This sequence was found in a man aged 65 to 85 with urothelial cancer. This specimen consisted of PBMCs, obtained around atezolizumab (anti-PD-L1) treatment. The chain carries TRBV27 and TRBJ1-2, with D uncertain. The CDR3, as DNA: TGTGCCAGCAGCCCTGGTTCGAGGAAAGGCTACACCTTC. Its protein product is CASSPGSRKGYTF.